The 3 T cell receptor beta chains presented below share a single source sample, sequenced in a study of cytomegalovirus exposure and HLA in healthy donors. PCR was performed using 60 Vbeta and 13 Jbeta primers. TCRdb's copy holds only in-frame clones and misses some; the assay was immunoSEQ multiplex PCR. The table shows about 210,000 clones, with 75% to 80% occurring only once. Sequenced input: PBMCs. These receptors were obtained from a young woman in good health and CMV-seropositive.

This clone was seen more than once but under ten times. The chain is built from TRBV7-9 and TRBJ2-5, with TRBD1 as a possible D gene (6 bases). The CDR3 spans 16 residues. V was clipped by 4 bases and J by 4 bases, with 19 bases between them. Per germline, CDR1 SEHNR and CDR2 FQNEAQ (reference sequence). The CDR3 coding sequence is TGTGCCAGCAGCTCTGAAGGGTTCGGCAGGGGAGAGACCCAGTACTTC. Its protein is CASSSEGFGRGETQYF.

J is TRBJ2-5 and V is TRBV7-2, with a tentative D call TRBD2 (5 bases). Between the trimmed V and J ends, which lost 2 bases and 12 bases, there was a span of 19 bases. Germline CDR1 and CDR2: SGHTA and FQGNSA. CDR3 length equals 14 residues. This CDR3 reads CASSLSPLAQAEYF. In nucleotides, the CDR3 is TGTGCCAGCAGCTTATCGCCCCTCGCCCAAGCGGAGTACTTC.

Comments on this clone: The sample carries other DNA sequences with the same CDR3. This rearrangement joins TRBV29-1 to TRBJ1-2; D remains unclear. This CDR3 is 11 amino acids long. V was pared by 4 bases and J by 1 base, with 4 bases between. Germline values: CDR1 SQVTM, CDR2 ANQGSEA. CDR3 sequence: CSVAVNYGYTF. CDR3 DNA: TGCAGCGTTGCAGTTAACTATGGCTACACCTTC.